This entry lists 4 T cell receptor beta chains sequenced from one sample in a study of PD-L1 blockade in urothelial cancer. The assay was immunoSEQ multiplex PCR, and TCRdb's table has in-frame clones only and misses some. The sample has about 84,000 clones; 82% are singletons. Material: PBMCs, obtained around atezolizumab (anti-PD-L1) treatment. The receptor set was obtained from an older man with urothelial cancer.

The J gene is TRBJ2-3, the V gene TRBV11-3, with a weak D call TRBD1 (6 bases). CDR1 SGHNT and CDR2 YENEEA come from the germline V gene. CDR3 length: 15 amino acids. Trimming removed 3 bases at V and 2 bases at J, with 12 bases between. This chain's CDR3 is CASSLGAGVTDTQYF. CDR3 nucleotide sequence: TGTGCCAGCAGCTTGGGGGCAGGGGTCACAGATACGCAGTATTTT.

CDR3 amino acids: CASSPGLAGATGELFF. The CDR3 DNA follows: TGTGCCAGCAGCCCGGGACTAGCGGGAGCCACCGGGGAGCTGTTTTTT. The chain combines TRBV9 with TRBJ2-2, with 14 bases lining up with TRBD2. Germline trimming cut 4 bases from V and 4 bases from J; bases unmatched to any gene: 3. The CDR3 contains 16 residues. Germline V gene data show CDR1 as SGDLS and CDR2 as YYNGEE.

The count of this clone is one. The chain employs TRBV11-3 and TRBJ2-1; D may be TRBD2 (5 bases). CDR3 size: 16 residues. Between the trimmed V and J ends, which lost 2 bases and 0 bases, there was a span of 11 bases. CDR1 is SGHNT, CDR2 YENEEA, per germline. CDR3 nucleotides: TGTGCCAGCAGCTTACGAGGTGGGAGCTCCTACAATGAGCAGTTCTTC. Translating it yields CASSLRGGSSYNEQFF. The full variable domain, with the rest looked up from reference TRBV11-3 and TRBJ2-1, is EAGVVQSPRYKIIEKKQPVAFWCNPISGHNTLYWYLQNLGQGPELLIRYENEEAVDDSQLPKDRFSAERLKGVDSTLKIQPAELGDSAVYLCASSLRGGSSYNEQFFGPGTRLTVL.

In this sample, this clone turned up many times. This chain connects TRBV19 to TRBJ1-5; TRBD1 matches at 9 bases. CDR1 and CDR2 from the germline V gene are LNHDA and SQIVND (reference sequence). The CDR3 runs 13 residues. The V gene end was trimmed by 4 bases and the J gene end by 10 bases; junction bases not matched to a gene: 5. CDR3 sequence (DNA): TGTGCCAGTAGTACGGGACAGGGTAGTCCCCAGCATTTT. As protein: CASSTGQGSPQHF.